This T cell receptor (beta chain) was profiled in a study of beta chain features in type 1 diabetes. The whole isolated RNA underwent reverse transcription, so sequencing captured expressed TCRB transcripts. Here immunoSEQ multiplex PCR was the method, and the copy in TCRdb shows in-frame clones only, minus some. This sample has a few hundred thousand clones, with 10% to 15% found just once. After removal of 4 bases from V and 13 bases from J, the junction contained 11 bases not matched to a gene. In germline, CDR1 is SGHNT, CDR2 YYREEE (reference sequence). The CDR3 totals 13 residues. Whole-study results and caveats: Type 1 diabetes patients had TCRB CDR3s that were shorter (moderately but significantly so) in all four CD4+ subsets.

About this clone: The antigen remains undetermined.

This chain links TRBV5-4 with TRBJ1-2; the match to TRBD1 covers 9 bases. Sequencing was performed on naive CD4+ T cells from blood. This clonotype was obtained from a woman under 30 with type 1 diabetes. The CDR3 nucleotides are TGTGCCAGCAGCACAAACAGGGGGCCCATGAGCACCTTC. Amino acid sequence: CASSTNRGPMSTF. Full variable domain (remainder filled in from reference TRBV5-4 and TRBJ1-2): ETGVTQSPTHLIKTRGQQVTLRCSSQSGHNTVSWYQQALGQGPQFIFQYYREEENGRGNFPPRFSGLQFPNYSSELNVNALELDDSALYLCASSTNRGPMSTFGSGTRLTVV.